This TCR beta chain was obtained from a study of blood T cell repertoires in COVID-19. As for the study in general: From the United States, Italy and Spain came samples of acute and convalescent COVID-19. From T cells, B-cell-depleted T cells, or PBMCs came the material, which was cDNA or gDNA.

This CDR3 comprises 15 residues. J gave up 2 bases and V 6 bases, and 7 bases lay outside the gene matches. The germline V gene encodes CDR1 SNHLY and CDR2 FYNNEI. Original processing notes: The assay estimated nucleated cells by amplifying reference gene primers. Repertoires were generated with immunoSEQ multiplex PCR, while TCRdb's copy carries only in-frame clones and drops some. That table is the source of V, J and clone size, and D and trimming were worked out from the DNA. The sample lists roughly 150,000 clones, roughly 88% occurring once. The chain couples TRBV2 to TRBJ1-2; 9 bases line up with TRBD1. This sequence originates from a woman between 50 and 59 years old with acute or convalescent COVID-19. Source material: peripheral blood. The CDR3 loop reads CASSHGQGTNYGYTF. CDR3 DNA: TGTGCCAGCAGCCATGGACAGGGGACAAACTATGGCTACACCTTC.